The entry below gives a single T cell receptor (beta chain) sequence along with its context. By sample share, this clone is medium-sized (0.01 to 0.1%). Its antigen has not been determined. No quality values exist for individual bases; no much larger clone is one base distant. Other DNA sequences of this sample code for an identical CDR3. The sample is drawn from a study of cytomegalovirus exposure and HLA in healthy donors (dated by TCRdb to between 2016 and 2019). As for the study more broadly: According to an earlier analysis of 587 of the donors, some 180 million T cells yielded some 120 million unique TCR beta sequences and about 300 Gb of sequence data. Of the roughly 390 genotyped donors, around 81% fell in the genetic ancestry cluster associated with self-reported Caucasian donors. To decide whether each TCR beta V gene segment behaved as functional or pseudogenic, an earlier analysis of some 600 of the donors relied on high-throughput TCR beta sequencing. Four to six DR-DQ haplotypes were handled as single units for association and clustering, since linkage in the cohort was strong. A separate validation cohort of over a hundred different subjects was used in addition to the 666-subject first cohort. Genome-wide SNP genotypes for about 65% of the roughly 670 donors were used in a later genetic analysis, which treated that subset as a discovery cohort. Donor age, sex, ethnicity and CMV serostatus were collected together with the repertoire data. Typing coverage varied by locus: roughly 629-630 donors for A, B, C, DRB1 and DQB1; approximately 520 for DQA1; about 600 for DPA1; more than 450 for DPB1. To predict cytomegalovirus infection status, the study combined high-throughput TCR immunosequencing, statistical association of individual TCRs with disease status, and machine learning. Among several hundred genotyped donors of the cohort, an average of around 240,000 unique TCR beta nucleotide sequences was sequenced per donor, of which about 19% were non-productive. A later analysis re-analyzed previously published TCR beta repertoires from 550 to 700 donors and added high-resolution HLA genotyping to study TCR occurrence patterns. An early release covering 550 to 700 HLA-typed donors comprised 300 to 350 gigabases of sequencing data and approximately 85 million unique TCR sequences. Every repertoire in the discovery cohort had been generated on one and the same sequencing platform. Using immunosequencing, the study profiled T cell repertoires from fewer than 850 subjects and related those repertoires to cytomegalovirus serostatus. Rather than drawing on any new phenotypic data, the later analysis identified candidate immune exposures from TCR beta sequences and the way those sequences occurred across donors. Both class I and class II loci were covered by HLA typing, at four-digit resolution. The study was designed to test whether signatures of past pathogen exposure could be identified by cataloging public T cell receptors. Overall study results and their limits: Roughly uniform sequencing depth across donors was assumed in presence/absence analyses, although this assumption may not hold. The authors suggested that the approach could potentially be generalized to other disease states and immunological phenotypes. Because HLA typing was unavailable for some donors at each locus, only the typed subset was used in association tests. Specific HLA alleles were associated with over 15,000 TCR beta sequences at a false discovery rate of 0.05 in a later analysis. A later analysis reported that several top co-occurrence clusters appeared linked to parvovirus B19, influenza, CMV and Epstein-Barr virus. The classifier was reported to diagnose cytomegalovirus status with high specificity and sensitivity in both the original and validation cohorts. According to a later analysis, most CMV-associated TCR beta chains appeared to be HLA-restricted, and the HLA associations seemed to be driven largely by CMV exposure. A few of the identified cytomegalovirus-associated TCR beta chains were confirmed in vitro to be specific for cytomegalovirus antigens. In a later analysis, HLA-associated TCR beta chains were found to be more clonally expanded and to have lower generation probabilities than equally common non-associated chains. A later genetic analysis associated a missense DCLRE1C variant with V-gene and J-gene trimming of TCR beta chains, and an independent cohort replicated the association. The only immune exposure information available for the cohort was CMV serostatus. A later analysis found that TCR association rates varied across HLA loci, with DRB1 alleles showing the most associated TCRs and HLA-C alleles the fewest. Across donors, most TCR sequences were observed very rarely, whereas some public TCRs were present in many individuals. According to a later genetic analysis, donors in an Asian-associated ancestry cluster had fewer N-insertions in productive TCRs than the approximately 630-donor mean. Because counts were too low, more than 15 rarely observed V segments, including chromosome 9 orphons, were excluded from the earlier analysis of under 650 of the donors. The study listed 170 or so TCR beta chains as associated with cytomegalovirus. A further reported finding was that TCR beta sequences accurately predicted the HLA-A and HLA-B alleles for most subjects in the first cohort. In this cohort, only TCR beta chains were sequenced, and detectable features were limited by the absence of alpha or paired-chain data. Some IMGT-functional V segments, including TRBV6-2 and TRBV6-3, could not be told apart with the 87-base-pair reads, so those segments were excluded. An earlier analysis of approximately 530 of the donors showed that most TCR beta V segments appeared in productive rearrangements either about 87% or about 30% of the time, which broadly matched IMGT annotations. A cluster of highly shared sequence variants was judged likely to be a technical artifact of the sequencing pipeline. Linkage disequilibrium might explain the correlated functional status among segregating V segments, but an unknown experimental factor could not be ruled out. Strong co-occurrence of HLA alleles, especially DR and DQ, made assigning TCR associations to individual alleles difficult.

The CDR3 goes from the cysteine to the phenylalanine over 15 residues. Only the CDR3 DNA is retained, 45 bases long and in frame from the first base. V ends up 2 bases short and J 1 base short, with an unmatched junction base count of 2. The germline V gene supplies CDR1 KGHSY and CDR2 FQNENV. Libraries were made using the immunoSEQ multiplex PCR assay. The multiplex PCR relied on a mix of 60 forward primers for TCR Vbeta segments and 13 reverse primers for TCR Jbeta segments. The CDR3 region of rearranged TCR beta genes was amplified from genomic DNA by a multiplex PCR assay. The amplified TCR beta libraries were sequenced on the Illumina HiSeq System as 87-base-pair reads. The paper's data handling went like this. A later analysis tallied 70 million to 100 million unique TCR beta chains across the 666 repertoires, and about 12 million of those chains were shared by two or more donors. To remove PCR and sequencing errors, raw reads were error-corrected and collapsed into unique sequences using a nearest-neighbor algorithm that merged closely related sequences. CDR3 sequences were aligned to IMGT reference sequences to assign V, D and J gene segments. For a sequence to be retained, a match of at least six nucleotides to both a V gene segment and a J gene segment was required. A rearrangement counted as productive if the CDR3 had no stop codons and remained in frame with V and J, and every other rearrangement counted as non-productive. Following IMGT convention, CDR3 was defined as the stretch from the second conserved V-encoded cysteine to the conserved J-encoded phenylalanine. The earlier analysis of about 620 of the donors excluded sequences that lacked an unambiguous match to a single V gene segment. In an earlier analysis of 500 to 750 of the donors, V segments were called functional above 56.7% productive rearrangements and were called segregating when the between-donor standard deviation exceeded 5%. To diagnose cytomegalovirus status from the catalog of TCR beta chain sequences, a statistical classification framework was built. In a later analysis, V and J genes were assigned by comparing TCR nucleotide sequences against IMGT/GENE-DB human TR gene sequences. A later analysis assigned CDR3 sequences and most-parsimonious VDJ recombination scenarios with the TCRdist pipeline. In a later analysis, each TCR beta chain was defined by its CDR3 amino acid sequence together with its V-gene family, and reads without a unique V-gene family were excluded. In a later analysis, 550 to 650 highly shared, low-generation-probability nucleotide sequences were removed to address suspected cross-contamination and a sequencing artifact. In a later analysis, a clonal expansion index for each public chain was calculated from normalized within-repertoire ranks of inferred template counts. In a later analysis, generation probabilities were computed with a VDJ recombination model fitted to out-of-frame rearrangements, and the resulting probabilities were checked against IGoR. In a later analysis, hypergeometric tests were used to score TCR-TCR, TCR-HLA and TCR-CMV co-occurrence, with a repertoire-size bias correction applied to TCR pairs. False discovery rates were estimated in a later analysis by permuting HLA or CMV assignments 20 times. In a later analysis, co-occurring TCRs were grouped using DBSCAN, with TCRdist sequence similarity added in when clustering inside HLA-allele-positive subsets. Co-occurrence clustering excluded repertoires with fewer than 30,000 or more than 120,000 public chains, plus five with anomalous nucleotide sharing. Here the immuneACCESS table is served through TCRdb, limited to in-frame sequences with V and J called. Missing clones are a known gap in these copies; in checked studies unresolved V genes cover under half, and the rest lacks a known reason. That table gives V, J and clone size, and the DNA gave D and trimming. The sample profile shows more than 50,000 clones; about 71% of them were found once. 15% to 20% of the sample is held by the ten biggest clonotypes.

The cohort consisted of 650 to 850 healthy bone marrow donors. At the time of sampling, every cohort member was nominally healthy, though immune exposures that went unrecorded were likely present. The donor was CMV seropositive and was included in the group of 290 or so seropositive cohort members. A peripheral blood sample was collected from each donor, and TCR beta sequencing was performed on peripheral blood mononuclear cells. Genomic DNA was extracted from the blood cell samples with the Qiagen DNeasy Blood Extraction Kit. The chain links TRBV16 with TRBJ1-2; 9 nucleotides in the junction match TRBD1. The sequenced material came from PBMCs. The TCR comes from a woman in her fifties or sixties in good health and CMV-seropositive. The CDR3: CASSQGTGLNYGYTF. Read as DNA, the sequence is TGTGCCAGCAGCCAAGGGACAGGGCTTAACTATGGCTACACCTTC.